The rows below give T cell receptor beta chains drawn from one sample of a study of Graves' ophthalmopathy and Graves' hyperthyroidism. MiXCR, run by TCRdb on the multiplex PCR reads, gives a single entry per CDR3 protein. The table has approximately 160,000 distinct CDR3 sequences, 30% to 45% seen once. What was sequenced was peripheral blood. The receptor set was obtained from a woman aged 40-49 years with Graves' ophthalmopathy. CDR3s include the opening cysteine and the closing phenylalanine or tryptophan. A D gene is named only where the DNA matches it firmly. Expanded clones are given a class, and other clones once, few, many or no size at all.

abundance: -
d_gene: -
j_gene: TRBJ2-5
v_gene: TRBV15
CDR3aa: CATSRDLGEETQYF
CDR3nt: TGTGCCACCAGCAGAGATTTAGGGGAAGAGACCCAGTACTTC

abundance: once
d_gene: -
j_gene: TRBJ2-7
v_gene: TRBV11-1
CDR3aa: CASSPGRTDTSYEQYF
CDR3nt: TGTGCCAGCAGCCCGGGGAGGACGGACACCTCCTACGAGCAGTACTTC

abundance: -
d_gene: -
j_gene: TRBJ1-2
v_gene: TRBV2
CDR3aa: CAIKAGSNYGYTF
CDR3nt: TGTGCCATCAAGGCAGGTTCTAACTATGGCTACACCTTC

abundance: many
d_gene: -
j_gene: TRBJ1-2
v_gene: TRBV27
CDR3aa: CASSGTGSGYTF
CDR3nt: TGTGCCAGCAGTGGTACAGGGAGTGGCTACACCTTC

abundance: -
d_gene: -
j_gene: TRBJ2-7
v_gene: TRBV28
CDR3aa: CASSSRTESSYEQYF
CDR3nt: TGTGCCAGCAGTTCACGGACCGAAAGCTCCTACGAGCAGTACTTC

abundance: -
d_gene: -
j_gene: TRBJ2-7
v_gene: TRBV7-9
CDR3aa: CASSPTGRQYF
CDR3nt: TGTGCCAGCAGCCCGACGGGCCGACAGTACTTC

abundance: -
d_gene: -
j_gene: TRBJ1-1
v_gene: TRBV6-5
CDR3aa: CASSSVTWGSTEAFF
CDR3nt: TGTGCCAGCAGTTCAGTTACGTGGGGATCCACTGAAGCTTTCTTT

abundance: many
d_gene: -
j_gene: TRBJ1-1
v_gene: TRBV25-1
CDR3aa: CASSDTSRDAYEAFF
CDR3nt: TGTGCCAGCAGTGACACATCTCGGGACGCGTATGAAGCTTTCTTT

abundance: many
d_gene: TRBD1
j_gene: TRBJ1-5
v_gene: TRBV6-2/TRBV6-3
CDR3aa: CASRPDRGNQPQHF
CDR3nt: TGTGCCAGCAGACCCGACAGGGGCAATCAGCCCCAGCATTTT

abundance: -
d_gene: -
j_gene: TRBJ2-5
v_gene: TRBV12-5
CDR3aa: CASGLVLGGTQYF
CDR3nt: TGTGCTAGTGGTTTGGTCCTGGGGGGGACCCAGTACTTC

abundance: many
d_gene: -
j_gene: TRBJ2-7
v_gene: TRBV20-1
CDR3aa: CSATPPGRNEQYF
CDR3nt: TGCAGTGCTACGCCTCCCGGGCGTAACGAGCAGTACTTC

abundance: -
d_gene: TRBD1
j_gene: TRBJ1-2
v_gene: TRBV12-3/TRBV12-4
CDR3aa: CASSLLTGGRNYGYTF
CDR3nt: TGTGCCAGCAGTTTATTAACAGGGGGCAGAAACTATGGCTACACCTTC

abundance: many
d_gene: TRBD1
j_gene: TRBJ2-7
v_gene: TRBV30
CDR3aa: CAWTPQEGQGFYEQYF
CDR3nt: TGTGCCTGGACTCCACAGGAGGGACAGGGATTCTACGAGCAGTACTTC

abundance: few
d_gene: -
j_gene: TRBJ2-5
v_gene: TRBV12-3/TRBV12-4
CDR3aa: CASSPGVGTQYF
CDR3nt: TGTGCCAGCAGTCCGGGGGTGGGGACCCAGTACTTC

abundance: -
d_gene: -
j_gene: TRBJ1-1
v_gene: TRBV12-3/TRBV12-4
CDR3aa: CASSLAQVNTEAFF
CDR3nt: TGTGCCAGCAGTTTAGCGCAGGTTAACACTGAAGCTTTCTTT

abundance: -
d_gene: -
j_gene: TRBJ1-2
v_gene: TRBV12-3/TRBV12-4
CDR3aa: CASSQQVGYYGYTF
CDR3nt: TGTGCCAGCAGTCAGCAGGTTGGGTACTATGGCTACACCTTC

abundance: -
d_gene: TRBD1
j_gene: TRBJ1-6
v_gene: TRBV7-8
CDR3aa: CASSLPRQGAGGYNSPLHF
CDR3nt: TGTGCCAGCAGCTTACCCCGACAGGGGGCAGGGGGCTATAATTCACCCCTCCACTTT

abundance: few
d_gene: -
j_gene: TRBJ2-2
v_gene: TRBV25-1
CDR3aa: CASSTLLTNTGELFF
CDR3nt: TGTGCCAGCAGTACTCTCTTGACGAACACCGGGGAGCTGTTTTTT

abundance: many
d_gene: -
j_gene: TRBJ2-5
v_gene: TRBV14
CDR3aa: CASSLGVTRGETQYF
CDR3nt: TGTGCCAGCAGCCTAGGGGTTACTAGAGGAGAGACCCAGTACTTC

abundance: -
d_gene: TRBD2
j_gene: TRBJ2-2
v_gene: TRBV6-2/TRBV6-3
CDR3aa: CASAGGRTGELFF
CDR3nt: TGTGCCAGCGCCGGCGGGAGGACCGGGGAGCTGTTTTTT

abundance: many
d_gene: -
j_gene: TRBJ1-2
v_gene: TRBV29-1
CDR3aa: CSVLPTDSYGYTF
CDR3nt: TGCAGCGTACTCCCCACCGACAGCTATGGCTACACCTTC

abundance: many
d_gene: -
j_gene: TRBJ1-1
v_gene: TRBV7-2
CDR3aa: CASSRDGASPQAFF
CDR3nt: TGTGCCAGCAGCCGCGATGGAGCCAGCCCACAGGCTTTCTTT

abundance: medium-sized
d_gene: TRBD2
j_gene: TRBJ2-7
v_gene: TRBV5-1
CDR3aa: CASSLTSGSSYEQYF
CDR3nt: TGTGCCAGCAGTCTCACTAGCGGGAGCTCCTACGAGCAGTACTTC

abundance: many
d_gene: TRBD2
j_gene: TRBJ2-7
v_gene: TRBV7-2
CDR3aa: CASSSVLAGGEQYF
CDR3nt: TGTGCCAGCAGCTCAGTACTAGCGGGAGGCGAGCAGTACTTC

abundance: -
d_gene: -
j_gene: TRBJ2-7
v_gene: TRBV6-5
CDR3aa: CASSFDRDANYEQYF
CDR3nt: TGTGCCAGCAGTTTTGATCGGGACGCAAACTACGAGCAGTACTTC

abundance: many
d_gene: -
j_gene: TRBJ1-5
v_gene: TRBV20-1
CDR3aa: CSASLGRFNQPQHF
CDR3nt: TGCAGTGCTAGTCTGGGCAGGTTCAACCAGCCCCAGCATTTT

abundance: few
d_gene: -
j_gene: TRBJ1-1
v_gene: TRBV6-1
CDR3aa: CASSPAVGEEAFF
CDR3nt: TGTGCCAGCAGCCCAGCGGTGGGGGAAGAAGCTTTCTTT

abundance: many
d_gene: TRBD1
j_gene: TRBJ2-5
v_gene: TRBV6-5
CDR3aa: CASSLAGTGALETQYF
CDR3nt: TGTGCCAGCAGTCTCGCCGGGACAGGGGCTTTAGAGACCCAGTACTTC